Listed below are T cell receptor beta chains from one sample, sequenced in a study of shared clonotypes between healthy human individuals. Method: immunoSEQ multiplex PCR; TCRdb's copy keeps in-frame clones and lacks some. The sample holds millions of clones, about 95% seen once. The sequencing sample was made of naive CD8+ T cells sorted from blood. These receptors were taken from a man aged 18 to 30 in good health. Both conserved end residues are part of each CDR3. Each record gives: V gene, clone size, D gene, J gene, CDR3 protein, CDR3 DNA. A D gene is named only where the DNA matches it firmly. Rows may omit the clone size; those that give it use once, few, many or a size class.

v_gene: TRBV5-8
abundance: -
d_gene: TRBD1
j_gene: TRBJ1-1
CDR3aa: CASSFGTGYTEAFF
CDR3nt: TGTGCCAGCAGCTTTGGGACAGGGTACACTGAAGCTTTCTTT

v_gene: TRBV28
abundance: -
d_gene: -
j_gene: TRBJ1-1
CDR3aa: CASSWNTEAFF
CDR3nt: TGTGCCAGCAGTTGGAACACTGAAGCTTTCTTT

v_gene: TRBV2
abundance: -
d_gene: TRBD1
j_gene: TRBJ2-2
CDR3aa: CASRSGGNTGELFF
CDR3nt: TGTGCCAGCAGATCAGGGGGAAACACCGGGGAGCTGTTTTTT

v_gene: TRBV5-1
abundance: -
d_gene: -
j_gene: TRBJ2-7
CDR3aa: CASTGTLPYEQYF
CDR3nt: TGCGCCAGCACCGGGACTTTACCCTACGAGCAGTACTTC

v_gene: TRBV27
abundance: -
d_gene: TRBD1
j_gene: TRBJ2-7
CDR3aa: CASSAGTGTYEQYF
CDR3nt: TGTGCCAGCAGTGCCGGGACAGGGACCTACGAGCAGTACTTC

v_gene: TRBV30
abundance: -
d_gene: -
j_gene: TRBJ1-2
CDR3aa: CAWSVEGHGYTF
CDR3nt: TGTGCCTGGAGTGTGGAGGGACATGGCTACACCTTC

v_gene: TRBV5-6
abundance: -
d_gene: -
j_gene: TRBJ2-7
CDR3aa: CASSLQGPPYEQYF
CDR3nt: TGTGCCAGCAGCTTGCAGGGTCCGCCCTACGAGCAGTACTTC

v_gene: TRBV5-1
abundance: -
d_gene: -
j_gene: TRBJ2-7
CDR3aa: CASSLEQAVWHEQYF
CDR3nt: TGCGCCAGCAGCTTGGAACAGGCCGTTTGGCACGAGCAGTACTTC

v_gene: TRBV4-1
abundance: -
d_gene: -
j_gene: TRBJ1-2
CDR3aa: CASSQAQALYGYTF
CDR3nt: TGCGCCAGCAGCCAAGCGCAGGCCCTTTATGGCTACACCTTC

v_gene: TRBV7-6
abundance: -
d_gene: -
j_gene: TRBJ2-7
CDR3aa: CASSLTGSSYEQYF
CDR3nt: TGTGCCAGCAGCTTAACTGGTAGCTCCTACGAGCAGTACTTC

v_gene: TRBV27
abundance: -
d_gene: -
j_gene: TRBJ2-7
CDR3aa: CASSFGTPSPFYEQYF
CDR3nt: TGTGCCAGCAGTTTCGGGACCCCATCCCCCTTCTACGAGCAGTACTTC

v_gene: TRBV9
abundance: -
d_gene: -
j_gene: TRBJ2-7
CDR3aa: CASSVVSGSYEQYF
CDR3nt: TGTGCCAGCAGCGTAGTATCCGGGAGCTACGAGCAGTACTTC

v_gene: TRBV5-1
abundance: -
d_gene: TRBD1
j_gene: TRBJ2-7
CDR3aa: CASSLGDRAYEQYF
CDR3nt: TGCGCCAGCAGCTTGGGAGACAGGGCCTACGAGCAGTACTTC

v_gene: TRBV6-5
abundance: -
d_gene: TRBD1
j_gene: TRBJ1-1
CDR3aa: CASSYLAGGGYEAFF
CDR3nt: TGTGCCAGCAGTTACCTCGCAGGGGGCGGTTATGAAGCTTTCTTT

v_gene: TRBV5-4
abundance: -
d_gene: -
j_gene: TRBJ1-1
CDR3aa: CASSLSAGVYVEAFF
CDR3nt: TGTGCCAGCAGCTTGAGTGCCGGGGTCTACGTCGAAGCTTTCTTT

v_gene: TRBV5-1
abundance: -
d_gene: -
j_gene: TRBJ1-1
CDR3aa: CASSLEGPVTEAFF
CDR3nt: TGCGCCAGCAGCTTGGAGGGGCCGGTCACTGAAGCTTTCTTT

v_gene: TRBV5-6
abundance: -
d_gene: -
j_gene: TRBJ1-5
CDR3aa: CASSLKGIRNQPQHF
CDR3nt: TGTGCCAGCAGCTTGAAAGGGATACGCAATCAGCCCCAGCATTTT

v_gene: TRBV10-1
abundance: once
d_gene: -
j_gene: TRBJ2-7
CDR3aa: CASSDRGSYEQYF
CDR3nt: TGCGCCAGCAGTGACAGGGGATCCTACGAGCAGTACTTC

v_gene: TRBV7-9
abundance: -
d_gene: -
j_gene: TRBJ2-1
CDR3aa: CASSLMEQFF
CDR3nt: TGTGCCAGCAGCTTAATGGAGCAGTTCTTC

v_gene: TRBV6-6
abundance: -
d_gene: -
j_gene: TRBJ2-7
CDR3aa: CASSYGGREQYF
CDR3nt: TGTGCCAGCAGTTACGGAGGACGCGAGCAGTACTTC

v_gene: TRBV5-6
abundance: -
d_gene: TRBD1
j_gene: TRBJ2-5
CDR3aa: CASSSTGFWQETQYF
CDR3nt: TGTGCCAGCAGCTCGACAGGGTTTTGGCAAGAGACCCAGTACTTC

v_gene: TRBV6-1
abundance: -
d_gene: -
j_gene: TRBJ1-1
CDR3aa: CASSEARRQAMLETEAFF
CDR3nt: TGTGCCAGCAGTGAAGCTCGGAGACAGGCCATGCTCGAGACTGAAGCTTTCTTT

v_gene: TRBV27
abundance: -
d_gene: TRBD1
j_gene: TRBJ1-1
CDR3aa: CASSPEQGTEAFF
CDR3nt: TGTGCCAGCAGTCCTGAACAGGGGACTGAAGCTTTCTTT

v_gene: TRBV27
abundance: -
d_gene: TRBD2
j_gene: TRBJ2-7
CDR3aa: CASSLSSGSSGEQYF
CDR3nt: TGTGCCAGCAGTTTATCGAGCGGGAGTTCGGGCGAGCAGTACTTC

v_gene: TRBV6-4
abundance: -
d_gene: -
j_gene: TRBJ1-5
CDR3aa: CASKRTVQPQHF
CDR3nt: TGTGCCAGCAAGCGGACAGTCCAGCCCCAGCATTTT

v_gene: TRBV7-9
abundance: -
d_gene: -
j_gene: TRBJ2-2
CDR3aa: CASSLGGSGTGNGELFF
CDR3nt: TGTGCCAGCAGCTTAGGAGGTAGCGGGACAGGGAACGGGGAGCTGTTTTTT

v_gene: TRBV9
abundance: once
d_gene: TRBD2
j_gene: TRBJ2-7
CDR3aa: CASSETSASSYEQYF
CDR3nt: TGTGCCAGCAGCGAGACTAGCGCCAGCTCCTACGAGCAGTACTTC

v_gene: TRBV6-5
abundance: -
d_gene: TRBD1
j_gene: TRBJ2-3
CDR3aa: CASSRTGDPDTQYF
CDR3nt: TGTGCCAGCAGTCGGACAGGGGATCCAGATACGCAGTATTTT

v_gene: TRBV27
abundance: -
d_gene: -
j_gene: TRBJ2-3
CDR3aa: CASSFHRPTDTQYF
CDR3nt: TGTGCCAGCAGTTTTCACAGACCCACAGATACGCAGTATTTT

v_gene: TRBV27
abundance: -
d_gene: TRBD1
j_gene: TRBJ1-1
CDR3aa: CASKVQGYTEAFF
CDR3nt: TGTGCCAGCAAAGTACAGGGGTACACTGAAGCTTTCTTT

v_gene: TRBV13
abundance: -
d_gene: TRBD1
j_gene: TRBJ1-2
CDR3aa: CASSATYRGPYGYTF
CDR3nt: TGTGCCAGCAGCGCCACCTACAGGGGGCCGTATGGCTACACCTTC

v_gene: TRBV5-6
abundance: -
d_gene: TRBD1
j_gene: TRBJ1-5
CDR3aa: CASADFRQGAGQPQHF
CDR3nt: TGTGCCAGCGCGGACTTTAGGCAGGGGGCCGGGCAGCCCCAGCATTTT

v_gene: TRBV9
abundance: once
d_gene: TRBD1
j_gene: TRBJ1-4
CDR3aa: CASSVRTGEKLFF
CDR3nt: TGTGCCAGCAGCGTACGGACAGGCGAAAAACTGTTTTTT

v_gene: TRBV28
abundance: -
d_gene: -
j_gene: TRBJ2-7
CDR3aa: CASSLMWGGSYEQYF
CDR3nt: TGTGCCAGCAGTTTAATGTGGGGGGGCAGTTACGAGCAGTACTTC

v_gene: TRBV7-6
abundance: -
d_gene: -
j_gene: TRBJ2-7
CDR3aa: CASSFHSGLTYEQYF
CDR3nt: TGTGCCAGCAGCTTTCATTCGGGACTGACCTACGAGCAGTACTTC

v_gene: TRBV7-9
abundance: -
d_gene: -
j_gene: TRBJ2-7
CDR3aa: CASSLTVSKNHEQYF
CDR3nt: TGTGCCAGCAGCTTGACAGTCTCTAAAAACCACGAGCAGTACTTC

v_gene: TRBV4-1
abundance: -
d_gene: TRBD1
j_gene: TRBJ1-4
CDR3aa: CASSQGQGREKLFF
CDR3nt: TGCGCCAGCAGCCAAGGACAGGGTCGGGAAAAACTGTTTTTT

v_gene: TRBV2
abundance: -
d_gene: TRBD2
j_gene: TRBJ2-3
CDR3aa: CASNKREFSTDTQYF
CDR3nt: TGTGCCAGCAATAAGCGGGAGTTCTCAACAGATACGCAGTATTTT

v_gene: TRBV13
abundance: once
d_gene: -
j_gene: TRBJ2-2
CDR3aa: CASSFLNTGELFF
CDR3nt: TGTGCCAGCAGCTTTCTGAACACCGGGGAGCTGTTTTTT

v_gene: TRBV29-1
abundance: -
d_gene: -
j_gene: TRBJ2-1
CDR3aa: CSVRTGVRSYNEQFF
CDR3nt: TGCAGCGTGCGCACAGGCGTGCGCTCCTACAATGAGCAGTTCTTC

v_gene: TRBV15
abundance: -
d_gene: -
j_gene: TRBJ2-1
CDR3aa: CATETGGTGQFF
CDR3nt: TGTGCCACCGAGACTGGTGGGACGGGGCAGTTCTTC

v_gene: TRBV19
abundance: -
d_gene: TRBD1
j_gene: TRBJ1-2
CDR3aa: CASSMGQVLYGYTF
CDR3nt: TGTGCCAGTAGCATGGGACAGGTCCTATATGGCTACACCTTC

v_gene: TRBV19
abundance: -
d_gene: TRBD2
j_gene: TRBJ2-3
CDR3aa: CASSFRLAGTGADTQYF
CDR3nt: TGTGCCAGTAGTTTCCGACTAGCGGGTACGGGAGCGGATACGCAGTATTTT

v_gene: TRBV27
abundance: -
d_gene: -
j_gene: TRBJ2-7
CDR3aa: CASSGTGTPYEQYF
CDR3nt: TGTGCCAGCAGCGGAACCGGGACGCCCTACGAGCAGTACTTC

v_gene: TRBV10-3
abundance: -
d_gene: -
j_gene: TRBJ1-1
CDR3aa: CAISEWDGDLGEAFF
CDR3nt: TGTGCCATCAGTGAGTGGGATGGGGATCTAGGCGAAGCTTTCTTT

v_gene: TRBV2
abundance: once
d_gene: -
j_gene: TRBJ2-7
CDR3aa: CASSKDSYEQYF
CDR3nt: TGTGCCAGCAGTAAGGACTCCTACGAGCAGTACTTC

v_gene: TRBV18
abundance: -
d_gene: TRBD1
j_gene: TRBJ1-5
CDR3aa: CASSPPTQGAVQPQHF
CDR3nt: TGTGCCAGCTCACCACCAACACAGGGGGCTGTTCAGCCCCAGCATTTT

v_gene: TRBV10-3
abundance: -
d_gene: -
j_gene: TRBJ2-1
CDR3aa: CAISETIGARAYNEQFF
CDR3nt: TGTGCCATCAGTGAGACTATTGGAGCCCGTGCCTACAATGAGCAGTTCTTC

v_gene: TRBV29-1
abundance: -
d_gene: -
j_gene: TRBJ2-7
CDR3aa: CSVDEGGGEQYF
CDR3nt: TGCAGCGTTGACGAGGGGGGTGGCGAGCAGTACTTC

v_gene: TRBV29-1
abundance: -
d_gene: TRBD1
j_gene: TRBJ1-2
CDR3aa: CSVEDRQGGYGYTF
CDR3nt: TGCAGCGTTGAAGACAGACAGGGTGGCTATGGCTACACCTTC

v_gene: TRBV7-9
abundance: once
d_gene: -
j_gene: TRBJ1-1
CDR3aa: CASSFIGASMNTEAFF
CDR3nt: TGTGCCAGCAGCTTCATTGGGGCCTCCATGAACACTGAAGCTTTCTTT

v_gene: TRBV7-9
abundance: -
d_gene: -
j_gene: TRBJ2-7
CDR3aa: CASSLAITGFAYEQYF
CDR3nt: TGTGCCAGCAGCTTAGCGATCACAGGGTTTGCTTACGAGCAGTACTTC

v_gene: TRBV7-9
abundance: -
d_gene: -
j_gene: TRBJ1-1
CDR3aa: CASSLLGRGTEAFF
CDR3nt: TGTGCCAGCAGCTTATTGGGGCGCGGGACTGAAGCTTTCTTT

v_gene: TRBV5-4
abundance: -
d_gene: TRBD2
j_gene: TRBJ2-7
CDR3aa: CASSSWTSGYYEQYF
CDR3nt: TGTGCCAGCAGCTCGTGGACTAGCGGGTACTACGAGCAGTACTTC

v_gene: TRBV7-2
abundance: -
d_gene: -
j_gene: TRBJ1-1
CDR3aa: CASSLVVGNTEAFF
CDR3nt: TGTGCCAGCAGCTTAGTGGTGGGGAACACTGAAGCTTTCTTT

v_gene: TRBV6-5
abundance: once
d_gene: -
j_gene: TRBJ1-1
CDR3aa: CASSYMWVENTEAFF
CDR3nt: TGTGCCAGCAGTTACATGTGGGTGGAGAACACTGAAGCTTTCTTT

v_gene: TRBV4-2
abundance: -
d_gene: -
j_gene: TRBJ2-2
CDR3aa: CASSQEALGVTGELFF
CDR3nt: TGTGCCAGCAGCCAAGAAGCGTTGGGGGTAACCGGGGAGCTGTTTTTT

v_gene: TRBV13
abundance: -
d_gene: -
j_gene: TRBJ1-2
CDR3aa: CASSMGQGSHGYTF
CDR3nt: TGTGCCAGCAGCATGGGGCAGGGATCACATGGCTACACCTTC

v_gene: TRBV29-1
abundance: -
d_gene: -
j_gene: TRBJ1-1
CDR3aa: CSVAPLNTEAFF
CDR3nt: TGCAGCGTTGCCCCGTTGAACACTGAAGCTTTCTTT